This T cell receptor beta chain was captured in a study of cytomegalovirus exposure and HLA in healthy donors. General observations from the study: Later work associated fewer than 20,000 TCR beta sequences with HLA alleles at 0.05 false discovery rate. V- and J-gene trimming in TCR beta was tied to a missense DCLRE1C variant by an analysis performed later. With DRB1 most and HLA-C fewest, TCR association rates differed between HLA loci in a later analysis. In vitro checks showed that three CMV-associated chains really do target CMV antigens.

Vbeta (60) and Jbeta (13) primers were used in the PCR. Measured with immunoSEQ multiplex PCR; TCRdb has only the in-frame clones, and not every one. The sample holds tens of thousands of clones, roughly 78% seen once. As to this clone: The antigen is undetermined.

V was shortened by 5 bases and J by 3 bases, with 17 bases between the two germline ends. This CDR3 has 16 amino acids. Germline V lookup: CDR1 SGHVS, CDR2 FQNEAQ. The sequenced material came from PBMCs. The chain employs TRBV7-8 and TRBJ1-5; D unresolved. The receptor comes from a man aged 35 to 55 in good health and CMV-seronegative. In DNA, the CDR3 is TGTGCCAGCAGCCCGGCGGGCAGGACTCCCAATCAGCCCCAGCATTTT. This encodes CASSPAGRTPNQPQHF.